The 18 T cell receptor beta chains below all came from one sample that was sequenced in a study of resident and recirculating memory T cells in vitiligo. Repertoires were generated with immunoSEQ multiplex PCR, while TCRdb's copy carries only in-frame clones and drops some. The sample includes tens of thousands of clones, approximately 90% of them seen just once. The sample was blood. These receptor sequences come from a male donor with vitiligo.

CDR3 sequence (DNA): TGTGCCAGCAGCAGCCTACAGGGGGGCACCGGGGAGCTGTTTTTT. Its protein product is CASSSLQGGTGELFF. The V call is TRBV7-2, the J call TRBJ2-2, with TRBD1 identical over 8 bases. The CDR3 contains 15 residues. J was trimmed by 4 bases and V by 5 bases; bases with no gene match: 6. Germline V CDR1 and CDR2: SGHTA, FQGNSA.

CDR3 loop: CASSEQGGYNEKLFF. DNA of the CDR3: TGTGCCAGCAGTGAGCAGGGGGGATATAATGAAAAACTGTTTTTT. The gene calls are TRBV2 and TRBJ1-4, with TRBD1 matching 7 bases. CDR1 is SNHLY, CDR2 FYNNEI, per germline. Losses at the gene ends were 3 bases for V and 4 bases for J; bases not matched to a gene: 5. CDR3 length: 15 amino acids.

The V and J genes are TRBV4-3 and TRBJ1-1, with 12 nucleotides matching TRBD1. In germline, CDR1 is LGHNA, CDR2 YSLEER. The trim removed 3 bases at V and 9 bases at J, leaving 2 bases unmatched. The CDR3 consists of 13 residues. Written as DNA, the CDR3 is TGCGCCAGCAGCCACCGGGACAGGGGGCAAGCTTTCTTT. As protein: CASSHRDRGQAFF.

This clone is a singleton in its sample. The chain recombines TRBV19 with TRBJ1-2, with TRBD1 matching over 7 bases. The V gene's germline CDR1 is LNHDA and CDR2 SQIVND (reference sequence). The CDR3 extends over 15 amino acids. Trimming removed 6 bases from V and 1 base from J; junction bases left unmatched: 8. For the CDR3, the DNA is TGTGCCAGTAGCCAATGGACAGGACTTAACTATGGCTACACCTTC. This gives the protein CASSQWTGLNYGYTF.

This chain uses TRBV4-1 with TRBJ2-1; 8 positions match TRBD2. CDR1 is MGHRA, CDR2 YSYEKL, per germline. CDR3 size: 18 residues. J was trimmed by 0 bases and V by 0 bases; bases with no gene match: 7. This CDR3 is CASSQDPRGGPSYNEQFF. The CDR3, as DNA: TGCGCCAGCAGCCAAGATCCTCGGGGGGGGCCCTCCTACAATGAGCAGTTCTTC.

This chain connects TRBV5-8 to TRBJ2-6; D call uncertain. The germline gives CDR1 SGHTS, CDR2 YDEGEE. The CDR3 contains 19 residues. V was pared by 5 bases and J by 0 bases, with 21 bases between. For the CDR3, the DNA is TGTGCCAGCAGTTCTCGGGTATGGAAGGAGAGCTCTGGGGCCAACGTCCTGACTTTC. It encodes CASSSRVWKESSGANVLTF.

This sequence joins TRBV18 and TRBJ2-4, with a possible D match to TRBD1 (6 bases). CDR1 is KGHSH, CDR2 LQKENI, per germline. This CDR3 contains 19 residues. V was trimmed by 5 bases and J by 3 bases, leaving 26 bases between them. CDR3 region: CASSTISRGQPPGKNIQYF. CDR3 coding DNA: TGTGCCAGCTCAACAATTTCCCGGGGACAACCTCCGGGCAAAAACATTCAGTACTTC.

The V and J genes are TRBV5-5 and TRBJ1-1; the D gene is possibly TRBD1 (5 bases). Germline CDR1 reads SGHKS; CDR2 reads YYEKEE (reference sequence). This CDR3 is 17 amino acids long. V lost 0 bases to trimming and J lost 2 bases, with 17 bases between them. The CDR3: CASSLGPGGGLNTEAFF. The CDR3 coding sequence is TGTGCCAGCAGCTTGGGACCCGGGGGGGGACTAAACACTGAAGCTTTCTTT.

This chain connects TRBV4-2 to TRBJ1-3; the D is unclear. From germline, CDR1 is LGHNA and CDR2 YNFKEQ. V lost 1 base and J 0 bases, leaving 7 bases between the germline ends. This CDR3 spans 15 amino acids. The CDR3 DNA reads as TGTGCCAGCAGCCAAGGTCGTTTCTCTGGAAACACCATATATTTT. Translated, it gives CASSQGRFSGNTIYF.

The gene calls are TRBV7-6 and TRBJ2-5, with D unresolved. This CDR3 spans 11 amino acids. The germline V gene has CDR1 SGHVS and CDR2 FNYEAQ. Trimming stripped 5 bases from V and 4 bases from J, with 5 bases between. The DNA for the CDR3 is TGTGCCAGCAGCACGAGAGAGACCCAGTACTTC. Translating gives CASSTRETQYF.

V is TRBV29-1 and J is TRBJ1-1; D possibly corresponds to TRBD1 (5 bases). Germline values: CDR1 SQVTM, CDR2 ANQGSEA. CDR3 length: 15 residues. Trimming cost V 4 bases and J 0 bases, with 15 bases left between them. CDR3: CSVGGGKGMNTEAFF. CDR3 sequence (DNA): TGCAGCGTTGGTGGCGGGAAGGGGATGAACACTGAAGCTTTCTTT.

The chain recombines TRBV9 with TRBJ2-2; 12 bases align to TRBD2. The CDR3 is 18 amino acids. V was pared by 4 bases and J by 0 bases, with 7 bases of the junction left unmatched. Germline V lookup: CDR1 SGDLS, CDR2 YYNGEE. This CDR3 reads CASSSRLAGASNTGELFF. CDR3 coding DNA: TGTGCCAGCAGCTCCCGACTAGCGGGGGCCTCGAACACCGGGGAGCTGTTTTTT.

This clone showed up just a few times. The chain uses TRBV7-3 and TRBJ1-1; possibly TRBD1 for D (5 bases). Trimming stripped 0 bases from V and 2 bases from J, with 10 bases between. CDR1 and CDR2 from the germline V gene are SGHTA and FQGTGA. This CDR3 region has 15 residues. For the CDR3, the DNA is TGTGCCAGCAGCTTAACTGCGGGGCCAAACACTGAAGCTTTCTTT. Protein: CASSLTAGPNTEAFF.

This chain links TRBV7-6 with TRBJ2-2; 7 bases line up with TRBD1. The CDR3 has 13 residues. Per germline, CDR1 SGHVS and CDR2 FNYEAQ. The J segment lost 7 bases and the V segment lost 6 bases, leaving 5 bases of the junction unmatched. CDR3 residues: CASRHRGGGELFF. The CDR3 DNA reads as TGTGCCAGCAGGCACAGGGGTGGCGGGGAGCTGTTTTTT.

The CDR3 is CASSQERAGVRMNTEAFF. CDR3 in DNA: TGCGCCAGCAGCCAAGAGAGGGCAGGAGTTCGGATGAACACTGAAGCTTTCTTT. The chain joins TRBV4-3 to TRBJ1-1; no clear D gene. The V and J ends lost 0 bases and 0 bases respectively, with 17 bases between them. This CDR3 is built from 18 residues. Germline CDR1 and CDR2: LGHNA and YSLEER.

This sequence joins TRBV7-9 and TRBJ1-1; 7 positions agree with TRBD1. CDR3 length: 14 residues. The ends lost 6 bases at V and 2 bases at J; junction bases unmatched: 6. Germline V gene data show CDR1 as SEHNR and CDR2 as FQNEAQ (reference sequence). In DNA form, the CDR3 reads TGTGCCAGCAGTTTAAACAGGGGTAACACTGAAGCTTTCTTT. Translating gives CASSLNRGNTEAFF.

This clone showed up just once. This chain joins TRBV5-1 and TRBJ1-6; D is undetermined. In germline, CDR1 is SGHRS, CDR2 YFSETQ. V lost 0 bases, J lost 0 bases, and 4 bases lay in between. The CDR3 has 15 residues. CDR3 DNA sequence: TGCGCCAGCAGCTTGGACAGCTCCTATAATTCACCCCTCCACTTT. Its protein product is CASSLDSSYNSPLHF.

This chain uses TRBV19 with TRBJ1-1, with D maybe TRBD1 (6 bases). The CDR3 has 16 residues. Germline V gives CDR1 LNHDA, CDR2 SQIVND (reference sequence). V was clipped by 5 bases and J by 1 base, with 17 bases between them. The CDR3 here is CASSPPPGQRNTEAFF. The CDR3 DNA reads as TGTGCCAGTAGTCCCCCCCCCGGACAGAGGAACACTGAAGCTTTCTTT.